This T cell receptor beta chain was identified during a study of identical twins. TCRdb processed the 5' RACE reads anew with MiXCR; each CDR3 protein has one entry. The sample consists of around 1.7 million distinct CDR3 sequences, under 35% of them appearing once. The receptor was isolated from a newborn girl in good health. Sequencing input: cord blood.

CDR3 DNA: TGTGCCAGCAGTCCGCCACAGGGGGCTAATGAAAAACTGTTTTTT. It translates to CASSPPQGANEKLFF. The chain employs TRBV6-1 and TRBJ1-4; the match to TRBD1 covers 8 bases. Germline lookup yields CDR1 MNHNS and CDR2 SASEGT. V gave up 5 bases and J gave up 3 bases; unmatched junction bases: 5. This CDR3 contains 15 residues.